A single sample is the source of the 8 T cell receptor beta chains below, sequenced in a study of control samples from healthy donors and cancer patients. Profiling relied on immunoSEQ multiplex PCR, and the TCRdb table lists in-frame clones only, not all of them. The table includes 45,000 to 60,000 clones, approximately 90% detected once. The sample comprised PBMCs. The receptors were gathered from a man between 60 and 75 years old with head and neck cancer.

The chain is built from TRBV6-5 and TRBJ2-5; D is perhaps TRBD1 (5 bases). The CDR3 covers 15 residues. V lost 2 bases, J lost 5 bases, and 15 bases lay in between. CDR1 is MNHEY and CDR2 is SVGAGI in the germline V gene. In nucleotides, the CDR3 is TGTGCCAGCAGTTACGGCAGGGCGAAGGGGGAGACCCAGTACTTC. Translated: CASSYGRAKGETQYF.

The CDR3 region is CATSDFSQGATDTQYF. The CDR3 DNA reads as TGTGCCACCAGTGATTTTTCCCAGGGGGCCACAGATACGCAGTATTTT. The rearrangement uses TRBV24-1 and TRBJ2-3; TRBD1 matches 8 bases. With 1 base clipped from V and 2 bases from J, the junction kept 4 bases outside the gene matches. Per germline, CDR1 KGHDR and CDR2 SFDVKD. This CDR3 comprises 16 residues.

CDR3 region: CASSYQVRSNQPQHF. As DNA, the CDR3 is TGTGCCAGCAGTTACCAGGTTAGGAGCAATCAGCCCCAGCATTTT. The chain is built from TRBV6-2 or TRBV6-3 and TRBJ1-5; D unclear. The CDR3 has 15 residues. The germline V gene has CDR1 MNHEY and CDR2 SVGEGT. Deletions cut 2 bases from V and 1 base from J, with 9 bases between.

V and J are TRBV18 and TRBJ2-1, with 11 nucleotides matching TRBD1. The ends lost 3 bases at V and 4 bases at J; junction bases unmatched: 5. This CDR3 is 16 amino acids long. The germline V gene encodes CDR1 KGHSH and CDR2 LQKENI. The CDR3 DNA follows: TGTGCCAGCTCACCTGGTCGGGACAGGGGGTACAATGAGCAGTTCTTC. It specifies CASSPGRDRGYNEQFF.

This CDR3 reads CATSDPGGPYNEQFF. The CDR3 region has the DNA TGTGCCACCAGTGATCCAGGGGGCCCCTACAATGAGCAGTTCTTC. The rearrangement links TRBV24-1 to TRBJ2-1; 8 positions match TRBD1. V dropped 3 bases and J dropped 2; count of bases not matched to a gene: 2. In germline, CDR1 is KGHDR, CDR2 SFDVKD. CDR3 length: 15 residues.

The chain has TRBV18 and TRBJ2-5, with TRBD1 as a possible D gene (6 bases). Trimming removed 3 bases at V and 0 bases at J, with 11 bases between. Germline V gene data show CDR1 as KGHSH and CDR2 as LQKENI. The CDR3 is 15 amino acids. Here the CDR3 DNA reads TGTGCCAGCTCACCCCGGACAGAAAACCAAGAGACCCAGTACTTC. This gives the protein CASSPRTENQETQYF.

The chain is built from TRBV30 and TRBJ2-2, with D perhaps given as TRBD1 or TRBD2 (5 bases each). Germline V gene sequence: CDR1 GTSNPN, CDR2 SVGIG (reference sequence). This CDR3 region has 13 residues. Trimming took off 8 bases at V and 0 bases at J, with 10 bases between the two ends. The CDR3 reads CARRDPNTGELFF. The CDR3 DNA reads TGTGCCCGCCGGGACCCGAACACCGGGGAGCTGTTTTTT.

This clone was seen a single time. The J gene is TRBJ2-1, the V gene TRBV24-1, with 7 bases fitting TRBD1. CDR1 and CDR2 from the germline V gene are KGHDR and SFDVKD. CDR3 size: 14 residues. After removal of 4 bases from V and 10 bases from J, the junction contained 9 bases not matched to a gene. The CDR3 region has the DNA TGTGCCACCAGTGACCCCACGAAGGGACAGGAGCAGTTCTTC. It translates to CATSDPTKGQEQFF.